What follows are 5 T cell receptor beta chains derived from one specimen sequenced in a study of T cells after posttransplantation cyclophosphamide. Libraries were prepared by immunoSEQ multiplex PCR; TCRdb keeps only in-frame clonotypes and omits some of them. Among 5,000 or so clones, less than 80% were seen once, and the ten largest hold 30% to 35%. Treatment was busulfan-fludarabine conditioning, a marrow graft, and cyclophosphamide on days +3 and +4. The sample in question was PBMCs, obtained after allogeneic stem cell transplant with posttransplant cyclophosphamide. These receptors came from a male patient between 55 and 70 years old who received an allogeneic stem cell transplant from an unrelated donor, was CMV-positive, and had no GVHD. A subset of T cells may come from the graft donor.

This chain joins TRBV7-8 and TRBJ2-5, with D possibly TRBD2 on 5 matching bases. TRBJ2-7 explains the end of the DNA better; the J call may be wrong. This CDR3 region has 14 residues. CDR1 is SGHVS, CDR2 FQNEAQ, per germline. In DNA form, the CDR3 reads TGTGCCAGCAGCTTAGTCGCGGGCAGTCACGAGCAGTACTTC. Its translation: CASSLVAGSHEQYF.

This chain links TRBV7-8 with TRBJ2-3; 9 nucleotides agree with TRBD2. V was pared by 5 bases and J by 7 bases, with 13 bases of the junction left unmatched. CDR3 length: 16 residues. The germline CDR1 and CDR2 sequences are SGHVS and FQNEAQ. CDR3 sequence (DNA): TGTGCCAGCAGCGCGGGGACGGCGGGGGGGCTTTATACGCAGTATTTT. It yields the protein CASSAGTAGGLYTQYF.

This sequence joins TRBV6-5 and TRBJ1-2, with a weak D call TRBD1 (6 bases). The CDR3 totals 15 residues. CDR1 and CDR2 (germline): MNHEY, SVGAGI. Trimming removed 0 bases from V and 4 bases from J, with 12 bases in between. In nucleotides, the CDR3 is TGTGCCAGCAGTTACTCGGGGTCCAGGGGCTATGGCTACACCTTC. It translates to CASSYSGSRGYGYTF.

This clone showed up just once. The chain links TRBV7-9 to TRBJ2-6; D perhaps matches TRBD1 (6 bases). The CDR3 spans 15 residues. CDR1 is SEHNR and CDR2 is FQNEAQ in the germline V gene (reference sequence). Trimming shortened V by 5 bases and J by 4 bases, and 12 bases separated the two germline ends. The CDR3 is CASSTDSSGANVLTF. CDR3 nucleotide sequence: TGTGCCAGCAGCACGGACAGTTCCGGGGCCAACGTCCTGACTTTC.

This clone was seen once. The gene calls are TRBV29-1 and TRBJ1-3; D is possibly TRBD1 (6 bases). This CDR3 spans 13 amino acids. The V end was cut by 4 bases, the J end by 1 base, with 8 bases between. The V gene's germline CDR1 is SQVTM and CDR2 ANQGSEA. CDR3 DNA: TGCAGCGTTGTAGGGGGTTCTGGAAACACCATATATTTT. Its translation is CSVVGGSGNTIYF.